Sequencing of this T cell receptor beta chain was carried out in a study of T cells in Graves' hyperthyroidism and ophthalmopathy. Uncontrolled infection, other autoimmune disease, pregnancy or lactation excluded patients. Broader study findings: Within blood appeared most thyroid clonotypes that had expanded above 0.001.

The CDR3 regions of TCR beta were amplified from RNA transcripts. The study used the HTBI primer set for a first-round RT-PCR of the TCR CDR3. TCRdb fed the multiplex PCR reads into MiXCR, producing one record per CDR3 protein. The sample shows about 370,000 distinct CDR3 sequences, about 15% of them seen only once. CDR1 and CDR2 from the germline V gene are MGHDK and SYGVNS. The CDR3 covers 17 residues. With 5 bases clipped from V and 4 bases from J, the junction kept 14 bases outside the gene matches. This clonotype came up a few times. Antigen unknown. This chain connects TRBV25-1 to TRBJ1-3, with TRBD1 identical over 7 bases. What was sequenced was blood. The sequence came from a woman aged 60-75 years with Graves' ophthalmopathy. CDR3 loop: CASSKPPRQGTGNTIYF. The CDR3 bases are TGTGCCAGCAGTAAACCCCCGAGACAGGGTACAGGAAACACCATATATTTT.